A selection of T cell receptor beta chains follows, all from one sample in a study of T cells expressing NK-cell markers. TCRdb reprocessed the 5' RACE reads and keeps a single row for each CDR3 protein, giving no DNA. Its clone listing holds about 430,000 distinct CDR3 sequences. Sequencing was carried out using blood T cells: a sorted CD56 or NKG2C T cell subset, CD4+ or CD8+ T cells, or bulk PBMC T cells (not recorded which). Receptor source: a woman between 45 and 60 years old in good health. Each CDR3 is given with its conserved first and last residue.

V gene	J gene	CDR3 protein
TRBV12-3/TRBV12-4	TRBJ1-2	CASGQLYGYTF
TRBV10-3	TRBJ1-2	CAISESLTQGYTF
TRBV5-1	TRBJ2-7	CASSERGRGEQYF
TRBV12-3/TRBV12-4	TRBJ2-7	CASSLATGGLSYEQYF
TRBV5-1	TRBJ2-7	CASSFGGFGVYEQYF
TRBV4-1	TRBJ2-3	CASSQGDRGFTDTQYF
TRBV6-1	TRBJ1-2	CATLTGLGGYTF
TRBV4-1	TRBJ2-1	CASSQEATRSSSYNEQFF
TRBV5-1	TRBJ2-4	CASSLAGPVAKNIQYF
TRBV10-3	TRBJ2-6	CAISESRGPGGANVLTF
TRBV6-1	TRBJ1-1	CATWAGGLNTEAFF
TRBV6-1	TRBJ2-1	CASSERWELAGVYYNEQFF
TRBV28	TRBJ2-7	CASTNQQGGKYEQYF
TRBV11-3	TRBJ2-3	CASSPRTSGLTSTDTQYF
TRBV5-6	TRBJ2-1	CASSLEGLVGNEQFF
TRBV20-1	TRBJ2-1	CSARLLAGATNEQFF
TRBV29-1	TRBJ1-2	CSSQGTTYGYTF
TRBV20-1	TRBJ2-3	CSARGYKTSGIADTQYF
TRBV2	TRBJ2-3	CASRMGDWADTQYF
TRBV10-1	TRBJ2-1	CASSEEAEAYPYNEQFF
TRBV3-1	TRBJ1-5	CASSHTPVEPQHF
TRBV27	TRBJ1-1	CASSGRQGARREAFF
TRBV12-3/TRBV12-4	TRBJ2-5	CASSRRGTGDMKTQYF
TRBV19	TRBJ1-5	CASSMEWYSNQPQHF
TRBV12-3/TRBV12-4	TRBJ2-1	CASKVASGSGNEQFF
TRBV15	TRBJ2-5	CATSRPGETQYF